These 19 T cell receptor beta chains were sequenced from one sample in a study of cytomegalovirus exposure and HLA in healthy donors. The PCR made use of 60 Vbeta and 13 Jbeta primers. Using immunoSEQ multiplex PCR, the repertoire was profiled, and TCRdb retains in-frame clones only, with some absent. The sample has some 150,000 clones, 80% to 90% seen once. Sample: PBMCs. All receptors come from a woman in her 30s in good health and CMV-seropositive.

This clone was recorded a few times. The chain carries TRBV10-3 and TRBJ2-6; tentatively, D is TRBD1 (6 bases). This CDR3 is built from 16 residues. V dropped 3 bases and J dropped 2 bases, with 11 bases sitting between them. From germline, CDR1 is ENHRY and CDR2 SYGVKD. The CDR3 reads CAISDRQGTGANVLTF. The CDR3 DNA sequence: TGTGCCATCAGTGATCGGCAGGGGACTGGGGCCAACGTCCTGACTTTC.

The rearrangement uses TRBV5-1 and TRBJ1-1; 12 nucleotides agree with TRBD1. The germline gives CDR1 SGHRS, CDR2 YFSETQ. V was pared by 2 bases and J by 3 bases, with 5 bases of the junction left unmatched. This CDR3 spans 16 amino acids. This CDR3 reads CASSFGTGGRYTEAFF. The CDR3 region has the DNA TGCGCCAGCAGCTTCGGGACAGGGGGCAGGTACACTGAAGCTTTCTTT.

V is TRBV4-3 and J is TRBJ1-1; D is perhaps TRBD1 (6 bases). CDR1 is LGHNA, CDR2 YSLEER, per germline. V lost 4 bases to trimming and J lost 6 bases, with 15 bases between them. This CDR3 contains 14 residues. The CDR3 loop is CASSPIEGVAEAFF. CDR3 nucleotides: TGCGCCAGCAGCCCTATCGAGGGGGTAGCTGAAGCTTTCTTT.

The rearrangement joins TRBV2 to TRBJ1-4, with 9 bases identical to TRBD1. The CDR3 is 13 residues long. Looked up from germline, CDR1 is SNHLY and CDR2 is FYNNEI. Trimming cost V 7 bases and J 8 bases; bases outside gene matches: 5. CDR3 loop: CASKDRGLEKLFF. The CDR3 coding sequence is TGTGCCAGCAAGGACAGGGGCCTAGAAAAACTGTTTTTT.

The chain joins TRBV5-6 to TRBJ2-1; maybe TRBD1 (6 bases). Trimming left V 6 bases short and J 9 bases short, with 16 bases between. CDR1 and CDR2 from the germline V gene are SGHDT and YYEEEE. The CDR3 covers 13 residues. In nucleotides, the CDR3 is TGTGCCAGCACCGTATACAGGGTCCGTGAGCAGTTCTTC. Encoded protein: CASTVYRVREQFF. Using reference TRBV5-6 and TRBJ2-1 for the parts outside the CDR3, the full variable domain is DAGVTQSPTHLIKTRGQQVTLRCSPKSGHDTVSWYQQALGQGPQFIFQYYEEEERQRGNFPDRFSGHQFPNYSSELNVNALLLGDSALYLCASTVYRVREQFFGPGTRLTVL.

The V gene is TRBV5-6, the J gene TRBJ2-1, with D perhaps matching TRBD1 (6 bases). Trimming pared 2 bases from V and 2 bases from J, leaving 11 bases between. CDR3 size: 15 residues. Germline V gene data show CDR1 as SGHDT and CDR2 as YYEEEE. The CDR3: CASSFEGDPYNEQFF. The CDR3 nucleotides read TGTGCCAGCAGCTTCGAGGGGGACCCCTACAATGAGCAGTTCTTC.

CDR3 nucleotide sequence: TGTGCCAGCAGCCATGGGACAGGGCGGCTGTTTTTT. Translating gives CASSHGTGRLFF. The chain links TRBV7-9 to TRBJ2-2; 9 bases map to TRBD1. This CDR3 comprises 12 residues. The germline V gene encodes CDR1 SEHNR and CDR2 FQNEAQ (reference sequence). V was pared by 5 bases and J by 13 bases, with 5 bases of the junction left unmatched.

The chain is built from TRBV4-1 and TRBJ2-2; 10 bases match TRBD1. V lost 5 bases, J lost 6 bases, and 6 bases stayed unmatched. This CDR3 has 15 amino acids. Per germline, CDR1 MGHRA and CDR2 YSYEKL. The CDR3: CASSVRQGAAGELFF. In DNA, the CDR3 is TGCGCCAGCAGCGTTCGACAGGGGGCGGCCGGGGAGCTGTTTTTT.

This clone is a singleton in its sample. This rearrangement joins TRBV6-1 to TRBJ2-7; D not certain. CDR1 MNHNS and CDR2 SASEGT come from the germline V gene. Trimming stripped 3 bases from V and 9 bases from J, with 6 bases between. This CDR3 region has 10 residues. The CDR3 DNA reads as TGTGCCAGCAGTGATATGTGGCAGTACTTC. Translation gives CASSDMWQYF.

The chain has TRBV18 and TRBJ1-2; the match to TRBD1 covers 8 bases. V shed 5 bases, J shed 7 bases, and the junction held 6 bases outside the gene matches. The CDR3 contains 13 residues. The germline gives CDR1 KGHSH, CDR2 LQKENI. Here the CDR3 DNA reads TGTGCCAGCTCATCTGGACAGGGCTTTGGCTACACCTTC. Encoded protein: CASSSGQGFGYTF.

The chain is built from TRBV11-2 and TRBJ1-2; 8 bases line up with TRBD1. The CDR3 has 12 amino acids. After removal of 8 bases from V and 3 bases from J, the junction contained 2 bases not matched to a gene. Germline CDR1 and CDR2: SGHAT and FQNNGV. CDR3 in DNA: TGTGCCAGCGAGGACAGGGACTATGGCTACACCTTC. This sequence encodes CASEDRDYGYTF.

The rearrangement joins TRBV28 to TRBJ2-1; TRBD2 aligns across 8 bases. The V segment lost 5 bases and the J segment 3 bases; nucleotides outside the gene matches: 9. The germline V gene encodes CDR1 MDHEN and CDR2 SYDVKM. The CDR3 extends over 16 amino acids. The CDR3 nucleotides read TGTGCCAGCAGTCGGCTGCCGGGGGGGATCTACAATGAGCAGTTCTTC. Its translation is CASSRLPGGIYNEQFF.

The V call is TRBV2, the J call TRBJ1-3; TRBD1 is a possible D gene (5 bases). Trimming took 0 bases from V and 0 from J, leaving 12 bases between them. The CDR3 has 17 residues. Germline lookup yields CDR1 SNHLY and CDR2 FYNNEI. CDR3: CASSEALGGSSGNTIYF. DNA for the CDR3: TGTGCCAGCAGTGAAGCGCTCGGGGGAAGCTCTGGAAACACCATATATTTT.

J is TRBJ2-5 and V is TRBV5-4; TRBD2 matches at 8 bases. V lost 1 base to trimming and J lost 5 bases; unmatched junction nucleotides: 4. The CDR3 spans 14 residues. The germline V gene encodes CDR1 SGHNT and CDR2 YYREEE (reference sequence). CDR3 region: CASSLRGGGETQYF. The CDR3 bases are TGTGCCAGCAGCTTGCGGGGGGGCGGGGAGACCCAGTACTTC.

The rearrangement joins TRBV20-1 to TRBJ1-2; D is unresolved. The V gene's germline CDR1 is DFQATT and CDR2 SNEGSKA (reference sequence). The CDR3 loop spans 11 amino acids. Deletions cut 5 bases from V and 3 bases from J, with 7 bases between. The CDR3 sequence: CSAYGDYGYTF. CDR3 DNA: TGCAGTGCTTACGGGGACTATGGCTACACCTTC.

The V gene is TRBV9, the J gene TRBJ1-2; TRBD1 agrees at 8 bases. This CDR3 has 15 residues. V was pared by 0 bases and J by 1 base, with 2 bases of the junction left unmatched. Germline V gene data show CDR1 as SGDLS and CDR2 as YYNGEE. The CDR3: CASSVGTGNNYGYTF. The CDR3 nucleotides read TGTGCCAGCAGCGTAGGGACAGGGAATAACTATGGCTACACCTTC.

This clone was seen more than once but under ten times. The chain uses TRBV18 and TRBJ2-1, with TRBD1 as a possible D gene (5 bases). V was shortened by 4 bases and J by 6 bases, with 10 bases between the two germline ends. CDR1 and CDR2 (germline): KGHSH, LQKENI. The CDR3 is 13 amino acids. The CDR3 DNA follows: TGTGCCAGCTCACGACAGCTTAGCAATGAGCAGTTCTTC. Translating gives CASSRQLSNEQFF.

This chain links TRBV7-2 with TRBJ2-1; TRBD1 matches 9 bases. This CDR3 has 14 amino acids. Germline V gene lookup returns CDR1 SGHTA and CDR2 FQGNSA. The V and J ends lost 5 bases and 3 bases, in that order; junction bases with no gene match: 2. The CDR3 loop reads CASSPTGGYNEQFF. The CDR3 DNA reads as TGTGCCAGCAGCCCGACAGGGGGCTACAATGAGCAGTTCTTC.

The J gene is TRBJ2-1, the V gene TRBV7-2; possible D gene TRBD2, 6 bases. Trimming stripped 4 bases from V and 8 bases from J, with 9 bases between. Looked up from germline, CDR1 is SGHTA and CDR2 is FQGNSA. The CDR3 covers 12 residues. CDR3 protein: CASSSPGDEQFF. Written as DNA, the CDR3 is TGTGCCAGCAGCTCGCCGGGAGATGAGCAGTTCTTC.